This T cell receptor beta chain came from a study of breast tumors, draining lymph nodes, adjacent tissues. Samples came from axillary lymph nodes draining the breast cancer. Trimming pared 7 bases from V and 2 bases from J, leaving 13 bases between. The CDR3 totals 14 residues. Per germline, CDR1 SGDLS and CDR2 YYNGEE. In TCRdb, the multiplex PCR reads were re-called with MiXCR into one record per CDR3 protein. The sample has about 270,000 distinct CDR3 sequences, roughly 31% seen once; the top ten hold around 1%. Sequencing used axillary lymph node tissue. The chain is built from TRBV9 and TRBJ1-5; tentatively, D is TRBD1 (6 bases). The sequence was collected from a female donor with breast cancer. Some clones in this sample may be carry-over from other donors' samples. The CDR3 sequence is CASRGAGGNQPQHF. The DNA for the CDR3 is TGTGCCAGCCGGGGGGCGGGAGGCAATCAGCCCCAGCATTTT. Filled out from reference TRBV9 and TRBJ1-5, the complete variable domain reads DSGVTQTPKHLITATGQRVTLRCSPRSGDLSVYWYQQSLDQGLQFLIQYYNGEERAKGNILERFSAQQFPDLHSELNLSSLELGDSALYFCASRGAGGNQPQHFGDGTRLSIL.